Listed here are 20 T cell receptor beta chains from one sample, sequenced in a study of T cells after yellow fever vaccination. TCRdb processed the 5' RACE reads anew with MiXCR; each CDR3 protein has one entry. This sample carries about 320,000 distinct CDR3 sequences, approximately 11% of them seen once, and the ten largest clones take around 3.2%. This specimen was CD4+ T cells sorted from PBMCs, taken 45 days after the yellow fever booster vaccination. The receptor source for this set is a man aged 18 to 30 who received the YFV17D yellow fever vaccine.

This clonotype was picked up a small number of times. The CDR3 DNA reads as TGCAGTGCTAGAGCTGACAGAAAAGAGACCCAGTACTTC. This translates into CSARADRKETQYF. The chain joins TRBV20-1 to TRBJ2-5; possibly TRBD1 for D (5 bases). V was shortened by 1 base and J by 3 bases, with 9 bases between the two germline ends. CDR3 length equals 13 residues. Germline values: CDR1 DFQATT, CDR2 SNEGSKA (reference sequence).

This clonotype was recorded many times. The J gene is TRBJ1-2, the V gene TRBV12-3 or TRBV12-4; 8 nucleotides align to TRBD1. This CDR3 region has 14 residues. V trimming: 3 bases; J trimming: 4 bases; junction bases outside the gene matches: 4. CDR3 residues: CASSFSGGSYGYTF. CDR3 bases: TGTGCCAGCAGTTTCTCAGGGGGCTCCTATGGCTACACCTTC.

The V gene is TRBV28, the J gene TRBJ1-6, with D hard to call. The CDR3 spans 15 residues. V was trimmed by 4 bases and J by 1 base, leaving 8 bases between them. Germline lookup yields CDR1 MDHEN and CDR2 SYDVKM. CDR3: CASSYRGSYNSPLHF. In nucleotides, the CDR3 is TGTGCCAGCAGTTACCGGGGATCCTATAATTCACCCCTCCACTTT.

The V and J genes are TRBV18 and TRBJ1-2, with D perhaps matching TRBD1 (5 bases). The V gene lost 4 bases and the J gene lost 5 bases, with 11 bases spanning the gap. In germline, CDR1 is KGHSH, CDR2 LQKENI. CDR3 length: 13 amino acids. The CDR3 sequence is CASSQGRGYGYTF. The DNA of the CDR3 is TGTGCCAGCTCACAGGGACGGGGATATGGCTACACCTTC.

This clonotype was detected ten times or more. The chain couples TRBV5-1 to TRBJ2-3; 9 positions agree with TRBD2. V was clipped by 1 base and J by 6 bases; unmatched bases: 6. The CDR3 totals 15 residues. The germline V gene encodes CDR1 SGHRS and CDR2 YFSETQ. The chain's CDR3 is CASSLRASGEDTQYF. The CDR3 DNA reads TGCGCCAGCAGCTTGAGGGCTAGCGGGGAGGATACGCAGTATTTT.

This clonotype was seen a handful of times. This rearrangement joins TRBV7-9 to TRBJ2-1, with D possibly matching TRBD2 (5 bases). Trimming left V 7 bases short and J 16 bases short, with 11 bases between. Germline CDR1 and CDR2: SEHNR and FQNEAQ (reference sequence). The CDR3 runs to 9 residues. CDR3 coding DNA: TGTGCCAGCACCAACGGGGAATTCTTC. Translation: CASTNGEFF. The variable domain in full, with the rest retrieved from reference TRBV7-9 and TRBJ2-1, is DTGVSQNPRHKITKRGQNVTFRCDPISEHNRLYWYRQTLGQGPEFLTYFQNEAQLEKSRLLSDRFSAERPKGSFSTLEIQRTEQGDSAMYLCASTNGEFFGPGTRLTVL.

Only a few counts were recorded for this clonotype. The V and J genes are TRBV4-3 and TRBJ2-2; TRBD2 is a possible D gene (6 bases). CDR3 length equals 16 residues. V was clipped by 4 bases and J by 5 bases, with 17 bases between them. The germline CDR1 and CDR2 sequences are LGHNA and YSLEER. The CDR3 protein is CASSRAMGGGTGELFF. DNA of the CDR3: TGCGCCAGCAGCCGAGCTATGGGGGGAGGAACCGGGGAGCTGTTTTTT.

This clonotype was seen more than once but under ten times. The chain links TRBV28 to TRBJ2-7, with TRBD1 matching 8 bases. V shed 5 bases, J shed 1 base, and the junction held 7 bases outside the gene matches. Germline V gives CDR1 MDHEN, CDR2 SYDVKM. The CDR3 loop spans 15 amino acids. The CDR3 loop is CASSAPGGTSYEQYV. CDR3 coding DNA: TGTGCCAGCAGTGCCCCAGGGGGCACGTCCTACGAGCAGTACGTC.

This clonotype was detected only a few times. The chain recombines TRBV20-1 with TRBJ2-3; D gene ambiguous. Trimming pared 3 bases from V and 4 bases from J, leaving 14 bases between. Germline CDR1 is DFQATT and CDR2 is SNEGSKA (reference sequence). The CDR3 is 14 amino acids. CDR3 protein: CSARGSTLPDTQYF. The CDR3 nucleotides read TGCAGTGCTAGGGGTAGTACCCTCCCAGATACGCAGTATTTT.

In this sample, this clonotype turned up a few times. The chain has TRBV4-1 and TRBJ1-2; perhaps TRBD1 as D (5 bases). Germline values: CDR1 MGHRA, CDR2 YSYEKL. The CDR3 has 14 amino acids. V shed 0 bases and J shed 8 bases, with 13 bases lying between them. CDR3 amino acids: CASSQDRVDGGYTF. The DNA for the CDR3 is TGCGCCAGCAGCCAAGACAGGGTGGATGGCGGCTACACCTTC.

This clonotype appeared many times. This chain links TRBV20-1 with TRBJ2-5, with 13 nucleotides matching TRBD2. CDR3 size: 14 residues. The J segment lost 2 bases and the V segment lost 6 bases, leaving 3 bases of the junction unmatched. Germline V gene data show CDR1 as DFQATT and CDR2 as SNEGSKA (reference sequence). The CDR3 spells CSAALAGGQETQYF. The DNA of the CDR3 is TGCAGTGCGGCACTAGCGGGGGGGCAAGAGACCCAGTACTTC.

The chain uses TRBV9 and TRBJ2-2; the D is unclear. Per germline, CDR1 SGDLS and CDR2 YYNGEE. The CDR3 loop spans 12 amino acids. Trimming took off 2 bases at V and 7 bases at J, with 6 bases between the two ends. The CDR3 region has the DNA TGTGCCAGCAGCGTCGTTAACGGGGAGCTGTTTTTT. This codes for CASSVVNGELFF.

This clonotype occurred many times. One end of the junction fails to match germline, which may point to a read error. The V and J genes are TRBV12-3 or TRBV12-4 and TRBJ2-5, with no clear D. CDR3 size: 13 residues. The CDR3 loop is CASSLWGQETQYF. CDR3 coding DNA: TGCGCCAGCAGCTTGTGGGGCCAAGAGACCCAGTACTTC.

CDR3 sequence: CASSLGSFYGYTF. The CDR3 nucleotides read TGTGCCAGCAGCCTCGGGAGTTTCTATGGCTACACCTTC. J is TRBJ1-2 and V is TRBV11-1, with unresolved D. The CDR3 runs 13 residues. The germline V gene encodes CDR1 SGHAT and CDR2 FQDESV (reference sequence). The V and J ends lost 5 bases and 4 bases respectively, with 11 bases between them.

This clonotype was counted many times. V and J are TRBV5-1 and TRBJ2-4; TRBD2 matches 13 bases. The CDR3 spans 14 residues. J lost 8 bases, V lost 4 bases, and 3 bases had no gene match. CDR1 is SGHRS and CDR2 is YFSETQ in the germline V gene. In nucleotides, the CDR3 is TGCGCCAGCAGCATTGGACTAGCGGGGGACATTCAGTACTTC. This codes for CASSIGLAGDIQYF.

The chain recombines TRBV7-9 with TRBJ2-7; tentatively, D is TRBD1 (5 bases). V lost 4 bases and J lost 5, with 15 bases in between. Germline V gene data show CDR1 as SEHNR and CDR2 as FQNEAQ (reference sequence). The CDR3 runs to 14 residues. CDR3 DNA sequence: TGTGCCAGCAGCTCCGAAGGGGCTCGGAACGAGCAGTACTTC. It encodes CASSSEGARNEQYF.

V gene TRBV20-1 combines with J gene TRBJ2-2; unclear D gene. V gave up 3 bases and J gave up 1 base, with 9 bases separating them. The V gene's germline CDR1 is DFQATT and CDR2 SNEGSKA (reference sequence). This CDR3 spans 14 amino acids. This CDR3 is CSARISENTGELFF. In DNA, the CDR3 is TGCAGTGCTAGGATTTCAGAGAACACCGGGGAGCTGTTTTTT.

In this sample, this clonotype turned up many times. The V call is TRBV6-6, the J call TRBJ1-2; 9 positions match TRBD1. There are 14 residues in the CDR3. Germline V gives CDR1 MNHNY, CDR2 SVGAGI (reference sequence). The V segment lost 2 bases and the J segment 3 bases; nucleotides outside the gene matches: 1. CDR3 coding DNA: TGTGCCAGCAGTTACCGGACAGGGGACTATGGCTACACCTTC. Residues: CASSYRTGDYGYTF.

The chain uses TRBV7-2 and TRBJ2-3, with a tentative D call TRBD2 (7 bases). V was cut by 0 bases and J by 4 bases, with 11 bases left in between. CDR1 is SGHTA and CDR2 is FQGNSA in the germline V gene. The CDR3 is made up of 15 amino acids. CDR3 nucleotide sequence: TGTGCCAGCAGCTTAGCGAGGGGGGGGGCAGATACGCAGTATTTT. It yields the protein CASSLARGGADTQYF.

The CDR3 DNA sequence: TGCGCCAGCAGCGACGGGGCCGACAATGAGCAGTTCTTC. Translated: CASSDGADNEQFF. V gene TRBV5-1 combines with J gene TRBJ2-1, with D possibly being TRBD1 or TRBD2 (5 bases each). The germline V gene has CDR1 SGHRS and CDR2 YFSETQ. The V end lost 4 bases, the J end lost 5 bases, and 10 bases lay between the germline ends. This CDR3 has 13 residues.